This TCR beta chain was sequenced during a study of T cells in Graves' hyperthyroidism and ophthalmopathy. In the case of this clonotype: No antigen is known for it.

Authors of the study amplified TCR beta CDR3 regions from RNA transcripts. Primed by the HTBI set, a first-round RT-PCR was run on the TCR CDR3. Each CDR3 protein gets one entry after TCRdb re-called the multiplex PCR reads with MiXCR. Of about 380,000 distinct CDR3 sequences listed, less than 20% are singletons. General study points: Blood also held most thyroid clonotypes expanded beyond 0.001. Ophthalmopathy cases were set apart from stable hyperthyroidism by a 13 V-J model.

Orbital computed tomography and thyroid ultrasound, together with serum TRAb and thyroxine and clinical symptoms, were used for diagnoses. The receptor's source is a man aged 18 to 29 with Graves' ophthalmopathy. Sequencing was performed on blood.

CDR3 coding DNA: TGTGCCAGCAGCTTGCGTTGGCGTCTAGCGGGGGCGGGTGAGCAGTTCTTC. This sequence encodes CASSLRWRLAGAGEQFF. V is TRBV5-6 and J is TRBJ2-1; 10 bases map to TRBD2. Germline V lookup: CDR1 SGHDT, CDR2 YYEEEE. The CDR3 is 17 residues long. V shed 1 base, J shed 9 bases, and the junction held 13 bases outside the gene matches.